This T cell receptor beta chain came from a study of identical twins. This CDR3 is 15 amino acids long. Germline CDR1 is SGHVS and CDR2 is FQNEAQ. V trimming: 5 bases; J trimming: 1 base; junction bases outside the gene matches: 6. TCRdb re-analysed the 5' RACE reads in MiXCR, keeping a single row per CDR3 protein. The data contain 400,000 to 550,000 distinct CDR3 sequences, 20% to 25% of them seen just once; the ten biggest clones take up under 0.95%. The same sample was also used in a study of T cells expressing NK-cell markers. That study reports: Sequencing covered eight donors, seven HCMV-seropositive and one seronegative. An anti-gamma-delta TCR antibody restricted sorting to alpha-beta TCR T cells in several experiments. Roughly six donors showed dominant NKG2C+ clonotypes comprising roughly 1.0-7.0% of their CD8+ T cells. Leadership of the CD3+CD56-NKG2C+ fraction also belonged to these clonotypes in a handful of donors.

This TCR was sampled from a woman aged 18 to 35 in good health. The V call is TRBV7-8, the J call TRBJ2-3, with 7 bases aligning to TRBD1. The specimen sequenced was CD4+ T cells sorted from blood. Here the CDR3 DNA reads TGTGCCAGCAGCCAACCGGGACAGCGCACAGATACGCAGTATTTT. Protein: CASSQPGQRTDTQYF.